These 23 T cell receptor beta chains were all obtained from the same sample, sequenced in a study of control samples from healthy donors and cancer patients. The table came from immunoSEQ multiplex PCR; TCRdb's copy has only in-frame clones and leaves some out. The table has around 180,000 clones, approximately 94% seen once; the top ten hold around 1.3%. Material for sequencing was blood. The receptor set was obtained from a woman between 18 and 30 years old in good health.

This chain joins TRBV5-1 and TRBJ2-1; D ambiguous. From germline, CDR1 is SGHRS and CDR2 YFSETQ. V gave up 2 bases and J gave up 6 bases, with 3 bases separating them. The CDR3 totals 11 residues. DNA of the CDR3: TGCGCCAGCAGCTTCCTCAATGAGCAGTTCTTC. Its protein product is CASSFLNEQFF.

Here the CDR3 reads CAISDGGVALYEQYF. In nucleotides, the CDR3 is TGTGCCATCAGTGATGGGGGGGTGGCCCTCTACGAGCAGTACTTC. This chain links TRBV10-3 with TRBJ2-7, with 7 bases identical to TRBD2. Per germline, CDR1 ENHRY and CDR2 SYGVKD. This CDR3 region has 15 residues. The junction had 8 bases not matched to a gene; V was cut back by 3 bases and J by 3 bases.

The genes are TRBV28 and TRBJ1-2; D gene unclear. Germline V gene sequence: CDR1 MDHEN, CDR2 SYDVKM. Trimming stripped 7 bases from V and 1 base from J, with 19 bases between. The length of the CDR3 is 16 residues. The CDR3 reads CASMEGGPKSNYGYTF. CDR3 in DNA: TGTGCCAGCATGGAGGGAGGGCCTAAGAGTAACTATGGCTACACCTTC.

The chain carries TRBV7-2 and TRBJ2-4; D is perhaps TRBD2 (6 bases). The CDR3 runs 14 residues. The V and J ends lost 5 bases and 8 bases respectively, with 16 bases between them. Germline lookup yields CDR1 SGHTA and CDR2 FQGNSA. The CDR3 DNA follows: TGTGCCAGCAGCGGGAGGAGGCCGGTGGACATTCAGTACTTC. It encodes CASSGRRPVDIQYF.

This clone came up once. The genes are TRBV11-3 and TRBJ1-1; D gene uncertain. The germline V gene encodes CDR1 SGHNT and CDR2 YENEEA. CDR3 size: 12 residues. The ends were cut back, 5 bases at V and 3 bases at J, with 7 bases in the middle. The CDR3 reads CASSLRDTEAFF. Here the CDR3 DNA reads TGTGCCAGCAGCCTCCGGGACACTGAAGCTTTCTTT.

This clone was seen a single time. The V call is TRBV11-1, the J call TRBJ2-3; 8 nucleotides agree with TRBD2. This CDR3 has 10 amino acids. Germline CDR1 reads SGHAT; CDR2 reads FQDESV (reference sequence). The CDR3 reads CASGEDTQYF. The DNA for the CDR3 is TGTGCTAGCGGGGAGGACACGCAGTATTTT. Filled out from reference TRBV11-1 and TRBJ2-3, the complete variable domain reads EAEVAQSPRYKITEKSQAVAFWCDPISGHATLYWYRQILGQGPELLVQFQDESVVDDSQLPKDRFSAERLKGVDSTLKIQPAELGDSAMYLCASGEDTQYFGPGTRLTVL.

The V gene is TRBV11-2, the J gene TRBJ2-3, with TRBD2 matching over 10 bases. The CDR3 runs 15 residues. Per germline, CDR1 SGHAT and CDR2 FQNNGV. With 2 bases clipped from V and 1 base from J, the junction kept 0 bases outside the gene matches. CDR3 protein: CASSLLAGGTDTQYF. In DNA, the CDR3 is TGTGCCAGCAGCTTACTAGCGGGGGGCACAGATACGCAGTATTTT.

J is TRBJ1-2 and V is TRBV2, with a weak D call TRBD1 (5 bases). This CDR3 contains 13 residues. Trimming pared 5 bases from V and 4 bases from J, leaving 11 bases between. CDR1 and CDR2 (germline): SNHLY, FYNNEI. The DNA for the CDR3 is TGTGCCAGCAGTCGGGACTTACCCTATGGCTACACCTTC. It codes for CASSRDLPYGYTF.

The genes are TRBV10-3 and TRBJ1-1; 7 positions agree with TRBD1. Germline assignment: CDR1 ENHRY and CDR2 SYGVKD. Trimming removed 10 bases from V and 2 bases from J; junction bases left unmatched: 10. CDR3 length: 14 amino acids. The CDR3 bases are TGTGCCAGTTACAGGGGTGGTGTCAACACTGAAGCTTTCTTT. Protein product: CASYRGGVNTEAFF.

The DNA for the CDR3 is TGTGCCAGTACAGGCGGGACCACTCCTGAGCAGTTCTTC. Translation gives CASTGGTTPEQFF. V is TRBV19 and J is TRBJ2-1; tentative D call: TRBD2 (6 bases). The CDR3 is 13 amino acids. The germline V gene encodes CDR1 LNHDA and CDR2 SQIVND (reference sequence). V was trimmed by 7 bases and J by 9 bases, leaving 16 bases between them.

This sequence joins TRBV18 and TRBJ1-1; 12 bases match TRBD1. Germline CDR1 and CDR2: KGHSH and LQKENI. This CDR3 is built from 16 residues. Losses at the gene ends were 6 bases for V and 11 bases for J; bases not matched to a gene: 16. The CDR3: CASSYHAPGQGAPAFF. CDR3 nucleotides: TGTGCCAGCTCGTACCACGCTCCGGGACAGGGGGCCCCGGCTTTCTTT.

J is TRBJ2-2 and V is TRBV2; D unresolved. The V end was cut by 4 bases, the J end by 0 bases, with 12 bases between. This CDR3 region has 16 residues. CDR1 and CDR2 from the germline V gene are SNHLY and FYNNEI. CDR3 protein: CASSGGTATNTGELFF. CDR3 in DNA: TGTGCCAGCAGTGGCGGTACGGCCACGAACACCGGGGAGCTGTTTTTT.

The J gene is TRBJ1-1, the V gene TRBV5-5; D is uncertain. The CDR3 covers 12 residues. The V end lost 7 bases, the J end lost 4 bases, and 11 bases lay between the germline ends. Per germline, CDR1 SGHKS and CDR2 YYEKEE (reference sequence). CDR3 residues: CASGRRRTEAFF. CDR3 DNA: TGTGCCAGCGGTCGCAGGCGCACTGAAGCTTTCTTT.

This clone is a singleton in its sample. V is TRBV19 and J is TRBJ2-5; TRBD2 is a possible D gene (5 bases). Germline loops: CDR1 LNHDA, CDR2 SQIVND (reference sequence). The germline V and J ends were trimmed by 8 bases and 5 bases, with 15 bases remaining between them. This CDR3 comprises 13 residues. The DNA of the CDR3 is TGTGCCAGTTCTCTACTAGGATCCGAGACCCAGTACTTC. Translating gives CASSLLGSETQYF.

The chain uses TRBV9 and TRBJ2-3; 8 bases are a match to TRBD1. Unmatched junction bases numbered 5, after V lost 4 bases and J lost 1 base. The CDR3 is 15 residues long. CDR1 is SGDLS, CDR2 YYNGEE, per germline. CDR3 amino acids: CASSPDREGTDTQYF. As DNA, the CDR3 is TGTGCCAGCAGCCCGGACAGGGAAGGCACAGATACGCAGTATTTT.

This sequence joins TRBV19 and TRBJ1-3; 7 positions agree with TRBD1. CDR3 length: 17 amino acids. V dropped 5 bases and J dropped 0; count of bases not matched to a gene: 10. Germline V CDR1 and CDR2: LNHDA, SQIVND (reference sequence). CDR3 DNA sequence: TGTGCCAGTAGTGAGGCCGACAGGGTCAACTCTGGAAACACCATATATTTT. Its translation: CASSEADRVNSGNTIYF.

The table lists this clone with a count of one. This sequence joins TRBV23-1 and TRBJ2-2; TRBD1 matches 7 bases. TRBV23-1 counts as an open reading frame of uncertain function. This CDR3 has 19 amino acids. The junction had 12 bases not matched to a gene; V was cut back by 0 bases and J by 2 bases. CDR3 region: CASSQSYTGTDYNTGELFF. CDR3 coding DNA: TGCGCCAGCAGTCAATCTTACACCGGGACAGACTATAACACCGGGGAGCTGTTTTTT.

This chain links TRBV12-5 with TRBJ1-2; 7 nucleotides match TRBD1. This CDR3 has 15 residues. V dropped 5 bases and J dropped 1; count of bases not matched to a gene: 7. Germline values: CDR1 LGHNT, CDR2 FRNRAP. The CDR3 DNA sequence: TGTGCTAGTGGTCACGGGGACAGACATAACTATGGCTACACCTTC. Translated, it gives CASGHGDRHNYGYTF.

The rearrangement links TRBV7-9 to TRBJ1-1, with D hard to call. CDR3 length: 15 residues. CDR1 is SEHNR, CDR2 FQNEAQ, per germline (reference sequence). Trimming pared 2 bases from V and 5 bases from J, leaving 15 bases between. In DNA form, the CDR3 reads TGTGCCAGCAGCTTACAAGTTCCGGGTTTGACTGAAGCTTTCTTT. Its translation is CASSLQVPGLTEAFF.

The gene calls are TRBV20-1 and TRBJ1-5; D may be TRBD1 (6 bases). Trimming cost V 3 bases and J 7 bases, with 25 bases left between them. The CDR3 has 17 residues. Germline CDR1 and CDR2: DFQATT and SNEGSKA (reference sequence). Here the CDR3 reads CSASYRRWGAVGQPQHF. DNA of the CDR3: TGCAGTGCTAGTTATAGACGCTGGGGGGCGGTTGGACAGCCCCAGCATTTT.

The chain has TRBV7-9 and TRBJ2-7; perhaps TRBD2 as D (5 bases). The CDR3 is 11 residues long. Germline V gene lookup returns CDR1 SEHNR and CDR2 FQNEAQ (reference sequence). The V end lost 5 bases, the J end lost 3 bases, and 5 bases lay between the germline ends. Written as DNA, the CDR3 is TGTGCCAGCAGCGGACTCTACGAGCAGTACTTC. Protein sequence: CASSGLYEQYF.

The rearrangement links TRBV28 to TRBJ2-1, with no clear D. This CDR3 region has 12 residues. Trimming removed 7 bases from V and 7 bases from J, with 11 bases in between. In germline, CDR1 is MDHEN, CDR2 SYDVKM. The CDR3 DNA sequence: TGTGCCAGCACCGAACTCGGGAATGAGCAGTTCTTC. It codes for CASTELGNEQFF. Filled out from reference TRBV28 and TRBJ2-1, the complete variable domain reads DVKVTQSSRYLVKRTGEKVFLECVQDMDHENMFWYRQDPGLGLRLIYFSYDVKMKEKGDIPEGYSVSREKKERFSLILESASTNQTSMYLCASTELGNEQFFGPGTRLTVL.

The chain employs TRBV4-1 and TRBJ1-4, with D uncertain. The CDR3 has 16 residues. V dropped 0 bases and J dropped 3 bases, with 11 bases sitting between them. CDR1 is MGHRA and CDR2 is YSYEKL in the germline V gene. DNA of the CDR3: TGCGCCAGCAGCCAAGAAACCGACCGATCTAATGAAAAACTGTTTTTT. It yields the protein CASSQETDRSNEKLFF.